This T cell receptor beta chain was sequenced in a study of blood T cell repertoires in COVID-19. Study-level information: Both acute and convalescent COVID-19 samples were obtained from the United States, Italy and Spain. In each case, the material was cDNA or gDNA derived from T cells, B-cell-depleted T cells, or PBMCs.

Germline V gene sequence: CDR1 SNHLY, CDR2 FYNNEI. CDR3 length: 14 amino acids. Methods used by the authors: Estimated nucleated cell counts came from reference gene primer amplification. Profiled with immunoSEQ multiplex PCR; TCRdb holds only in-frame clones, not every one. D and trimming come from the DNA, and the V and J calls and clone size come from that table. The table lists roughly 80,000 clones, around four fifths of them singletons. With regard to this clone: A read error may produce the germline difference seen at one junction end.

Sequencing was done on a sample of peripheral blood. This rearrangement joins TRBV2 to TRBJ2-7, with D tentatively TRBD2 (8 bases). This TCR derives from a human donor in a cohort sampled during active COVID-19. CDR3 bases: TGTGCCAGCAGTCCAGGGGGACTAGAGGGGGGAATTCGCTTC. This encodes CASSPGGLEGGIRF.